This T cell receptor (beta chain) is from a study of T cells in Graves' hyperthyroidism and ophthalmopathy. Used for diagnoses were clinical symptoms, serum thyroxine and TRAb, thyroid ultrasound and orbital computed tomography. Preceding any ophthalmopathy symptoms, the blood sample dates from first hyperthyroidism diagnosis. Per the germline V gene, CDR1 is MNHEY and CDR2 is SVGAGI. CDR3 size: 15 residues. The V gene lost 2 bases and the J gene lost 4 bases, with 15 bases spanning the gap. A note on this clonotype: As yet, its antigen is unknown.

Findings of the study overall: Stable hyperthyroidism was told apart from ophthalmopathy by a model built on 13 V-J features. Blood also showed most of the thyroid clonotypes that were expanded above 0.001.

RNA transcripts provided the source from which TCR beta CDR3 regions were amplified. HTBI primers were employed in a first-round RT-PCR of the TCR CDR3. From the multiplex PCR reads, TCRdb called clonotypes with MiXCR, one entry per CDR3 protein. The profile shows fewer than 450,000 distinct CDR3 sequences, about 18% of them singletons. J is TRBJ2-7 and V is TRBV6-5, with D possibly matching TRBD1 (6 bases). This sequence was found in a woman in her twenties or thirties with Graves' hyperthyroidism that later progressed to Graves' ophthalmopathy. The specimen was blood. The CDR3, as DNA: TGTGCCAGCAGTTACGAGGGGGTTCAGACGTACGAGCAGTACTTC. It codes for CASSYEGVQTYEQYF.